These T cell receptor beta chains were read from a single sample in a study of T cells after yellow fever vaccination. Each CDR3 protein is one row after TCRdb ran MiXCR on the 5' RACE reads. Of approximately 510,000 distinct CDR3 sequences listed, around a fifth are singletons. Sample: PBMCs, taken approximately 22 days after the first yellow fever vaccination. These receptors were obtained from a young man who received the YFV17D yellow fever vaccine. The CDR3 runs from the conserved cysteine through the conserved F or W. A D gene is named only where the DNA matches it firmly. The listing skips clone size in some rows; elsewhere it reads once, few, many or a size class.

once	TRBV21-1	.	TRBJ1-2	CASSKEVRGQGLFGYTF	TGTGCCAGCAGCAAAGAAGTCCGGGGGCAGGGATTATTTGGCTACACCTTC
few	TRBV12-3/TRBV12-4	.	TRBJ1-6	CASSFGGPPGNSPLHF	TGTGCCAGCAGTTTTGGGGGGCCTCCAGGCAATTCACCCCTCCACTTT
few	TRBV5-1	.	TRBJ1-4	CASSLRGREEKLFF	TGCGCCAGCAGCTTGAGGGGTCGGGAAGAAAAACTGTTTTTT
.	TRBV2	.	TRBJ2-5	CASSEGEHQETQYF	TGTGCCAGCAGTGAGGGGGAGCACCAAGAGACCCAGTACTTC
many	TRBV3-1	TRBD2	TRBJ2-1	CASSTRLAGGYNEQFF	TGTGCCAGCAGCACCAGACTAGCGGGGGGCTACAATGAGCAGTTCTTC
.	TRBV29-1	TRBD1	TRBJ1-4	CSVTSPGQGMGEKLFF	TGCAGCGTTACCTCTCCGGGACAGGGGATGGGGGAAAAACTGTTTTTT
few	TRBV4-3	.	TRBJ2-6	CASSQASGANVLTF	TGCGCCAGCAGCCAAGCCTCTGGGGCCAACGTCCTGACTTTC
.	TRBV7-9	.	TRBJ2-2	CASRGDLGELFF	TGTGCCAGCAGAGGGGACCTGGGGGAGCTGTTTTTT
.	TRBV28	TRBD1	TRBJ2-5	CASTRGTGYETQYF	TGTGCCAGCACCCGAGGGACAGGGTACGAGACCCAGTACTTC
few	TRBV15	.	TRBJ2-3	CATSRDQGTDTQYF	TGTGCCACCAGCAGAGATCAGGGGACAGATACGCAGTATTTT
.	TRBV7-9	.	TRBJ1-1	CASSLASGTAFF	TGTGCCAGCAGCTTAGCCTCGGGGACAGCTTTCTTT
few	TRBV2	TRBD2	TRBJ2-3	CASSETSGVDVQYF	TGTGCCAGCAGTGAGACTAGCGGGGTCGATGTGCAGTATTTT
few	TRBV7-2	TRBD2	TRBJ2-3	CASSLATKRGEGDTQYF	TGTGCCAGCAGCTTAGCGACGAAGCGGGGGGAAGGAGATACGCAGTATTTT
.	TRBV4-1	.	TRBJ2-3	CASMERLTSTDTQYF	TGCGCCAGCATGGAGCGCCTGACTAGCACAGATACGCAGTATTTT
few	TRBV6-5	.	TRBJ1-6	CASSYSRPGTGDSPLHF	TGTGCCAGCAGTTACTCCCGTCCGGGTACAGGCGACTCACCCCTCCACTTT
few	TRBV30	.	TRBJ1-1	CAWSVGPNTEAFF	TGTGCCTGGAGTGTTGGACCTAACACTGAAGCTTTCTTT
many	TRBV7-8	TRBD1	TRBJ1-4	CASSRDRVVANEKLFF	TGTGCCAGCAGCCGGGACAGGGTAGTGGCTAATGAAAAACTGTTTTTT
.	TRBV25-1	.	TRBJ1-4	CASSSLTEKLFF	TGTGCCAGCAGTTCTCTAACCGAAAAACTGTTTTTT
.	TRBV27	.	TRBJ1-5	CASSPLGGNQPQHF	TGTGCCAGCAGTCCCCTAGGGGGAAATCAGCCCCAGCATTTT
.	TRBV7-6	TRBD1	TRBJ1-2	CASSFSGRQGADYTF	TGTGCCAGCAGCTTTTCCGGGAGACAGGGTGCCGACTACACCTTC
.	TRBV5-1	.	TRBJ2-3	CASSAAIASGETTDTQYF	TGCGCCAGCTCGGCGGCCATTGCATCGGGGGAGACCACAGATACGCAGTATTTT
.	TRBV15	.	TRBJ2-1	CATRSLGSYNEQFF	TGTGCCACCAGATCCCTAGGCAGTTACAATGAGCAGTTCTTC
few	TRBV6-1	.	TRBJ1-6	CASSPPESNSPLHF	TGTGCCAGCTCCCCCCCAGAAAGCAATTCACCCCTCCACTTT
few	TRBV7-2	TRBD2	TRBJ2-3	CASSFGTSGDGTDTQYF	TGTGCCAGCAGCTTCGGGACTAGCGGAGATGGGACAGATACGCAGTATTTT
.	TRBV7-9	.	TRBJ1-5	CASSSEDHQPQHF	TGTGCCAGCAGCTCCGAAGACCATCAGCCCCAGCATTTT
few	TRBV7-8	.	TRBJ2-1	CASSLAVFTSHNEQFF	TGTGCCAGCAGCTTAGCGGTCTTCACTAGTCACAATGAGCAGTTCTTC
.	TRBV29-1	.	TRBJ1-1	CSVDIGNTEAFF	TGCAGCGTTGACATTGGGAACACTGAAGCTTTCTTT
few	TRBV6-1	TRBD2	TRBJ2-1	CASSPARGIAGNEQFF	TGTGCCAGCAGTCCTGCTCGCGGGATAGCGGGCAATGAGCAGTTCTTC
.	TRBV3-1	.	TRBJ2-2	CASSGGSAGELFF	TGTGCCAGCAGCGGGGGGAGTGCCGGGGAGCTGTTTTTT
many	TRBV7-3	.	TRBJ2-3	CASSQELADTQYF	TGTGCCAGCAGCCAAGAACTAGCAGATACGCAGTATTTT
.	TRBV18	.	TRBJ2-1	CASSPLRDRGHNEQFF	TGTGCCAGCTCACCCTTGCGGGACAGAGGTCACAATGAGCAGTTCTTC
.	TRBV9	TRBD2	TRBJ2-6	CASSTLAGVSPGANVLTF	TGTGCCAGCAGCACACTAGCGGGGGTGTCCCCTGGGGCCAACGTCCTGACTTTC
.	TRBV6-4	.	TRBJ2-1	CASSDSNGKDYNEQFF	TGTGCCAGCAGTGACTCGAATGGCAAGGACTACAATGAGCAGTTCTTC
many	TRBV7-9	.	TRBJ2-5	CASSIGTSLQETQYF	TGTGCCAGCAGCATAGGGACTTCGCTACAAGAGACCCAGTACTTC
few	TRBV4-1	TRBD1	TRBJ1-6	CASSQTTGASYNSPLHF	TGCGCCAGCAGCCAAACGACAGGGGCCTCCTATAATTCACCCCTCCACTTT
few	TRBV28	TRBD1	TRBJ2-2	CASSSGQKTGELFF	TGTGCCAGCAGTTCGGGACAGAAAACCGGGGAGCTGTTTTTT
.	TRBV3-1	.	TRBJ2-3	CASEGGPGDTQYF	TGTGCCAGCGAGGGGGGGCCCGGAGATACGCAGTATTTT
few	TRBV15	TRBD1	TRBJ1-2	CATSRGRDRGANYGYTF	TGTGCCACCAGCAGAGGACGTGACAGGGGAGCTAACTATGGCTACACCTTC
.	TRBV11-2	TRBD1	TRBJ2-1	CASSLIGQGLYTYNEQFF	TGTGCCAGCAGCTTAATTGGACAGGGCCTCTACACCTACAATGAGCAGTTCTTC
many	TRBV7-9	TRBD1	TRBJ1-1	CASRLQGDTEAFF	TGTGCCAGCAGGTTACAGGGGGACACTGAAGCTTTCTTT
.	TRBV6-2/TRBV6-3	.	TRBJ1-4	CASSYQGAGNEKLFF	TGTGCCAGCAGTTACCAGGGAGCGGGAAATGAAAAACTGTTTTTT
.	TRBV7-8	TRBD1	TRBJ2-2	CASSATGTANTGELFF	TGTGCCAGCAGCGCAACCGGGACAGCGAACACCGGGGAGCTGTTTTTT
.	TRBV7-8	.	TRBJ2-2	CASSLIGIGGELFF	TGTGCCAGCAGCTTAATAGGGATCGGTGGGGAGCTGTTTTTT
.	TRBV5-1	.	TRBJ2-7	CASSEVGGGSYEQYF	TGCGCCAGCAGCGAAGTGGGAGGGGGCTCCTACGAGCAGTACTTC
few	TRBV3-1	.	TRBJ2-2	CASSEQASNTGELFF	TGTGCCAGCAGCGAACAGGCGTCGAACACCGGGGAGCTGTTTTTT
.	TRBV25-1	.	TRBJ2-5	CASSEQFQGTQYF	TGTGCCAGCAGTGAACAGTTTCAAGGGACCCAGTACTTC
.	TRBV11-2	TRBD1	TRBJ2-1	CASSLRTGINEQFF	TGTGCCAGCAGCTTACGGACAGGAATCAATGAGCAGTTCTTC
few	TRBV6-2/TRBV6-3	.	TRBJ2-1	CASRSPGDTNEQFF	TGTGCCAGCAGATCCCCCGGGGACACTAATGAGCAGTTCTTC
.	TRBV6-2/TRBV6-3	TRBD2	TRBJ2-3	CASSYGPSKSGGLSTDTQYF	TGTGCCAGCAGTTACGGACCATCGAAAAGCGGGGGACTTAGCACAGATACGCAGTATTTT
few	TRBV29-1	.	TRBJ1-1	CSVDRTEAFF	TGCAGCGTTGACCGCACTGAAGCTTTCTTT
many	TRBV5-1	.	TRBJ2-3	CASSPGDRSTDTQYF	TGCGCCAGCAGCCCCGGGGATAGGTCTACAGATACGCAGTATTTT
few	TRBV4-3	.	TRBJ2-4	CASSQVGRGALAKNIQYF	TGCGCCAGCAGCCAAGTCGGCAGGGGTGCACTAGCCAAAAACATTCAGTACTTC
few	TRBV7-2	TRBD2	TRBJ2-3	CASSLTSGASDTQYF	TGTGCCAGCAGCCTCACTAGCGGGGCCTCAGATACGCAGTATTTT